Each of the 30 T cell receptor beta chains below was sequenced from the same sample in a study of T cell responses to AZD1222 COVID-19 vaccine. Profiling relied on immunoSEQ multiplex PCR, and the TCRdb table lists in-frame clones only, not all of them. The sample contains about 99,000 clones, more than 80% of which appear only once. Here the sequenced sample was peripheral blood, taken on day 0 of AZD1222 vaccination. These receptors were collected from an adult in good health.

V and J are TRBV5-1 and TRBJ2-5; 11 bases are shared with TRBD2. The CDR3 totals 15 residues. Germline V lookup: CDR1 SGHRS, CDR2 YFSETQ. The V and J ends lost 3 bases and 5 bases, in that order; junction bases with no gene match: 6. The CDR3 protein is CASSSVSGRAETQYF. As DNA, the CDR3 is TGCGCCAGCAGCTCGGTTAGCGGGAGGGCCGAGACCCAGTACTTC. Full variable domain (outside the CDR3, taken from reference TRBV5-1 and TRBJ2-5): KAGVTQTPRYLIKTRGQQVTLSCSPISGHRSVSWYQQTPGQGLQFLFEYFSETQRNKGNFPGRFSGRQFSNSRSEMNVSTLELGDSALYLCASSSVSGRAETQYFGPGTRLLVL.

The genes are TRBV18 and TRBJ2-7; TRBD2 aligns across 13 bases. Germline CDR1 reads KGHSH; CDR2 reads LQKENI. The length of the CDR3 is 21 residues. The V segment lost 5 bases and the J segment 8 bases; nucleotides outside the gene matches: 27. DNA of the CDR3: TGTGCCAGCTCAGCCCTCCCCCTGACTAGCGGGAGGCCCGCCAGCCTCTTCAAGCAGTACTTC. It specifies CASSALPLTSGRPASLFKQYF.

The chain uses TRBV5-5 and TRBJ1-4; no reliable D call. The CDR3 contains 18 residues. The ends were cut back, 2 bases at V and 0 bases at J, with 17 bases in the middle. The V gene's germline CDR1 is SGHKS and CDR2 YYEKEE (reference sequence). The CDR3 nucleotides read TGTGCCAGCAGCTTAAATCCGGGTACGCTTGCAACTAATGAAAAACTGTTTTTT. This gives the protein CASSLNPGTLATNEKLFF.

The chain links TRBV28 to TRBJ1-4; D is ambiguous. Germline V gene data show CDR1 as MDHEN and CDR2 as SYDVKM. Deletions cut 7 bases from V and 0 bases from J, with 21 bases between. The CDR3 totals 18 residues. The CDR3 DNA follows: TGTGCCAGCACCATAGGGAAAGGGCGGCCTGCAACTAATGAAAAACTGTTTTTT. Translation gives CASTIGKGRPATNEKLFF. The variable domain in full, with the rest retrieved from reference TRBV28 and TRBJ1-4, is DVKVTQSSRYLVKRTGEKVFLECVQDMDHENMFWYRQDPGLGLRLIYFSYDVKMKEKGDIPEGYSVSREKKERFSLILESASTNQTSMYLCASTIGKGRPATNEKLFFGSGTQLSVL.

The genes are TRBV4-1 and TRBJ1-1; TRBD1 agrees at 9 bases. This CDR3 has 16 amino acids. Germline V gene data show CDR1 as MGHRA and CDR2 as YSYEKL. The J segment lost 3 bases and the V segment lost 4 bases, leaving 9 bases of the junction unmatched. Here the CDR3 reads CASSPGQGVRHTEAFF. CDR3 nucleotide sequence: TGCGCCAGCAGCCCGGGACAGGGTGTGCGGCACACTGAAGCTTTCTTT.

This chain connects TRBV12-5 to TRBJ1-1; D possibly corresponds to TRBD1 (5 bases). Germline V gene lookup returns CDR1 LGHNT and CDR2 FRNRAP. The CDR3 extends over 15 amino acids. With 5 bases removed from V and 1 base from J, the gap between germline ends came to 14 bases. The CDR3 DNA follows: TGTGCTAGTGGTCGGACAAAGTTCAGGAACACTGAAGCTTTCTTT. Protein sequence: CASGRTKFRNTEAFF.

V usage is TRBV19 and J usage is TRBJ1-5; D not resolved. V was cut by 1 base and J by 0 bases, with 10 bases left in between. Germline lookup yields CDR1 LNHDA and CDR2 SQIVND (reference sequence). The CDR3 contains 16 residues. The CDR3 spells CASSIVQRYSNQPQHF. As DNA, the CDR3 is TGTGCCAGTAGTATAGTTCAAAGGTATAGCAATCAGCCCCAGCATTTT.

The V call is TRBV7-2, the J call TRBJ1-3; 7 bases are shared with TRBD1. V trimming: 5 bases; J trimming: 0 bases; junction bases outside the gene matches: 4. The germline V gene has CDR1 SGHTA and CDR2 FQGNSA. This CDR3 is 15 amino acids long. The CDR3 nucleotides read TGTGCCAGCAGCGGACAGGTCCGCTCTGGAAACACCATATATTTT. This codes for CASSGQVRSGNTIYF.

The J gene is TRBJ1-5, the V gene TRBV5-1, with no clear D. Trimming removed 4 bases from V and 2 bases from J, with 19 bases in between. The germline V gene encodes CDR1 SGHRS and CDR2 YFSETQ. The CDR3 covers 17 residues. The CDR3 nucleotides are TGCGCCAGCAGCATAGGACCACAAAATCGGGGCAATCAGCCCCAGCATTTT. This codes for CASSIGPQNRGNQPQHF.

The genes are TRBV3-1 (or the pseudogene TRBV3-2) and TRBJ2-5, with no clear D. The length of the CDR3 is 15 residues. V was pared by 0 bases and J by 3 bases, with 11 bases between. The V gene's germline CDR1 is LGHDT and CDR2 YNNKEL (reference sequence). The CDR3 coding sequence is TGTGCCAGCAGCCAAGAGACCCTCACGAAAGAGACCCAGTACTTC. Translating gives CASSQETLTKETQYF.

The rearrangement joins TRBV7-2 to TRBJ1-5; D might be TRBD1 (5 bases). V was clipped by 1 base and J by 5 bases, with 15 bases between them. This CDR3 comprises 16 residues. Germline V gene data show CDR1 as SGHTA and CDR2 as FQGNSA. The CDR3 protein is CASSLGGRGRYQPQHF. CDR3 DNA sequence: TGTGCCAGCAGCTTAGGGGGTAGGGGTCGTTATCAGCCCCAGCATTTT.

There are a few counts of this clone. This chain joins TRBV14 and TRBJ1-1; D not certain. Between the trimmed V and J ends, which lost 4 bases and 0 bases, there was a span of 12 bases. The CDR3 has 15 amino acids. Germline-derived CDR1 and CDR2 are SGHDN and FVKESK. The chain's CDR3 is CASSPSSPLNTEAFF. CDR3 DNA: TGTGCCAGCAGCCCCTCTTCTCCTCTGAACACTGAAGCTTTCTTT.

J is TRBJ1-1 and V is TRBV5-4, with D perhaps TRBD1 (6 bases). Germline V gene sequence: CDR1 SGHNT, CDR2 YYREEE (reference sequence). V lost 4 bases, J lost 1 base, and 14 bases lay in between. The length of the CDR3 is 15 residues. CDR3 sequence: CASSPQQGANTEAFF. The CDR3 DNA follows: TGTGCCAGCAGCCCCCAACAGGGTGCGAACACTGAAGCTTTCTTT.

The rearrangement uses TRBV6-6 and TRBJ2-7; 7 bases match TRBD1. This CDR3 contains 12 residues. Unmatched junction bases numbered 4, after V lost 6 bases and J lost 5 bases. The germline gives CDR1 MNHNY, CDR2 SVGAGI (reference sequence). CDR3 coding DNA: TGTGCCAGCAGCGACAGGGTCCACGAGCAGTACTTC. This codes for CASSDRVHEQYF.

This clone showed up just a few times. V usage is TRBV6-2 or TRBV6-3 and J usage is TRBJ2-7; 9 bases map to TRBD2. The CDR3 covers 20 residues. V gave up 0 bases and J gave up 2 bases; unmatched junction bases: 17. Per germline, CDR1 MNHEY and CDR2 SVGEGT. CDR3 sequence: CASSYSVKEPASGNTYEQYF. CDR3 DNA: TGTGCCAGCAGTTACTCGGTCAAGGAACCAGCTAGCGGGAATACCTACGAGCAGTACTTC.

The CDR3 sequence is CASSIMDRDETQYF. The CDR3 region has the DNA TGTGCCAGTAGTATCATGGACAGGGACGAGACCCAGTACTTC. The chain joins TRBV19 to TRBJ2-5; 8 bases map to TRBD1. J was trimmed by 5 bases and V by 3 bases; bases with no gene match: 5. CDR3 size: 14 residues. The V gene's germline CDR1 is LNHDA and CDR2 SQIVND (reference sequence).

This chain links TRBV5-1 with TRBJ1-2; 7 bases fit TRBD1. Germline V lookup: CDR1 SGHRS, CDR2 YFSETQ. The CDR3 totals 13 residues. The trim removed 4 bases at V and 8 bases at J, leaving 8 bases unmatched. CDR3 protein: CASSVGGAGGYTF. CDR3 DNA sequence: TGCGCCAGCAGCGTAGGGGGCGCCGGGGGCTACACCTTC.

The rearrangement links TRBV11-1 to TRBJ1-1; unclear D gene. Trimming took off 2 bases at V and 0 bases at J, with 10 bases between the two ends. CDR3 length: 15 residues. Germline V gives CDR1 SGHAT, CDR2 FQDESV (reference sequence). The CDR3 DNA sequence: TGTGCCAGCAGCTTATACGGAAAGATGAACACTGAAGCTTTCTTT. This encodes CASSLYGKMNTEAFF.

The V gene is TRBV20-1, the J gene TRBJ1-5; D remains unclear. V lost 3 bases to trimming and J lost 4 bases, with 16 bases between them. Germline V gene lookup returns CDR1 DFQATT and CDR2 SNEGSKA (reference sequence). The CDR3 totals 15 residues. The CDR3 nucleotides are TGCAGTGCTAGTCCTTCGGGTGTCATTAATCAGCCCCAGCATTTT. Amino acids: CSASPSGVINQPQHF.

This clone has only one observation. This chain links TRBV3-1 (or the pseudogene TRBV3-2) with TRBJ1-3; D remains unclear. CDR1 LGHDT and CDR2 YNNKEL come from the germline V gene (reference sequence). The CDR3 sequence is 15 residues long. The V end was cut by 4 bases, the J end by 1 base, with 11 bases between. The CDR3 coding sequence is TGTGCCAGCAGCCCTCGTGCCGGTTCTGGAAACACCATATATTTT. This translates into CASSPRAGSGNTIYF.

J is TRBJ1-6 and V is TRBV5-5; weak D call: TRBD1 (6 bases). Trimming removed 1 base at V and 6 bases at J, with 14 bases between. Per the germline V gene, CDR1 is SGHKS and CDR2 is YYEKEE (reference sequence). This CDR3 has 16 amino acids. The CDR3 DNA reads TGTGCCAGCAGCTTGCTGGGGGGGCAAGCTAATTCACCCCTCCACTTT. Translated: CASSLLGGQANSPLHF.

This chain uses TRBV6-5 with TRBJ2-5, with 10 bases aligning to TRBD1. The germline CDR1 and CDR2 sequences are MNHEY and SVGAGI. This CDR3 has 14 amino acids. Unmatched junction bases numbered 7, after V lost 7 bases and J lost 5 bases. This CDR3 reads CASTRDRGSETQYF. CDR3 coding DNA: TGTGCCAGCACCAGGGACAGGGGTTCGGAGACCCAGTACTTC.

The genes are TRBV30 and TRBJ2-3; D is ambiguous. This CDR3 has 12 amino acids. Germline CDR1 and CDR2: GTSNPN and SVGIG (reference sequence). Deletions cut 1 base from V and 4 bases from J, with 6 bases between. The CDR3 spells CAWSARADTQYF. The CDR3, as DNA: TGTGCCTGGAGTGCCCGGGCAGATACGCAGTATTTT.

This clone was picked up a small number of times. CDR3 sequence: CASMRRREFYEQYF. In DNA, the CDR3 is TGTGCCAGCATGAGGAGGCGGGAGTTCTACGAGCAGTACTTC. This rearrangement joins TRBV5-6 to TRBJ2-7, with TRBD2 identical over 7 bases. This CDR3 contains 14 residues. Per the germline V gene, CDR1 is SGHDT and CDR2 is YYEEEE. The trim removed 6 bases at V and 3 bases at J, leaving 9 bases unmatched.

As for this clone: This CDR3 is also generated by other DNA sequences in the sample. The rearrangement uses TRBV19 and TRBJ1-5, with unresolved D. Between the trimmed V and J ends, which lost 3 bases and 4 bases, there was a span of 13 bases. The CDR3 length is 15 residues. Germline-derived CDR1 and CDR2 are LNHDA and SQIVND (reference sequence). CDR3 residues: CASSIKDRPNQPQHF. CDR3 sequence (DNA): TGTGCCAGTAGTATCAAGGACCGCCCGAATCAGCCCCAGCATTTT.

The V and J genes are TRBV15 and TRBJ1-2; D may be TRBD1 (5 bases). Per the germline V gene, CDR1 is LNHNV and CDR2 is YYDKDF (reference sequence). V lost 5 bases and J lost 5, with 18 bases in between. This CDR3 has 15 residues. This CDR3 is CATSLVGQGIYGYTF. The CDR3 DNA follows: TGTGCCACCAGCTTGGTAGGGCAGGGAATTTATGGCTACACCTTC.

V is TRBV5-1 and J is TRBJ2-1; tentative D call: TRBD2 (6 bases). With 4 bases removed from V and 0 bases from J, the gap between germline ends came to 17 bases. From germline, CDR1 is SGHRS and CDR2 YFSETQ. The CDR3 is 17 residues long. CDR3 nucleotides: TGCGCCAGCAGCCCCTTTGGTAGCGGCCACTCCTACAATGAGCAGTTCTTC. It translates to CASSPFGSGHSYNEQFF. Full variable domain (rest looked up from reference TRBV5-1 and TRBJ2-1): KAGVTQTPRYLIKTRGQQVTLSCSPISGHRSVSWYQQTPGQGLQFLFEYFSETQRNKGNFPGRFSGRQFSNSRSEMNVSTLELGDSALYLCASSPFGSGHSYNEQFFGPGTRLTVL.

The chain couples TRBV6-5 to TRBJ1-1; D is unresolved. This CDR3 is built from 13 residues. Deletions cut 6 bases from V and 3 bases from J, with 11 bases between. Looked up from germline, CDR1 is MNHEY and CDR2 is SVGAGI. The CDR3 DNA sequence: TGTGCCAGCAGCCACCACCGGGACACTGAAGCTTTCTTT. Encoded protein: CASSHHRDTEAFF.

The chain employs TRBV7-2 and TRBJ2-4; D is unresolved. With 1 base removed from V and 6 bases from J, the gap between germline ends came to 4 bases. The CDR3 length is 12 residues. Germline V CDR1 and CDR2: SGHTA, FQGNSA. The CDR3 DNA sequence: TGTGCCAGCAGCTTAGGGGGAAACATTCAGTACTTC. The encoded protein is CASSLGGNIQYF.

The V and J genes are TRBV11-2 and TRBJ2-5; D gene uncertain. Germline V gene data show CDR1 as SGHAT and CDR2 as FQNNGV. CDR3 size: 14 residues. With 3 bases removed from V and 5 bases from J, the gap between germline ends came to 13 bases. CDR3 region: CASSLGSGFETQYF. The CDR3 coding sequence is TGTGCCAGCAGCTTGGGCTCGGGTTTTGAGACCCAGTACTTC.